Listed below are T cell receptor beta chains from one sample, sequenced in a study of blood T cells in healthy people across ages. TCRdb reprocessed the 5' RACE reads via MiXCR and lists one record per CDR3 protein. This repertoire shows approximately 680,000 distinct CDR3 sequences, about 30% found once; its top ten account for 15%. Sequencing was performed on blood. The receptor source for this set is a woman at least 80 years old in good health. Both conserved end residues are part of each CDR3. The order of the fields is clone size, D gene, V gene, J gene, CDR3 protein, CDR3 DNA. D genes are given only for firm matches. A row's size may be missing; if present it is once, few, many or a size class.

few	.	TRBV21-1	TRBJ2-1	CASSKGGTGRVNEQFF	TGTGCCAGCAGCAAGGGGGGGACAGGGAGGGTCAATGAGCAGTTCTTC
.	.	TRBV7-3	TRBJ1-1	CACSLLGNTEAFF	TGTGCCTGCAGCTTATTGGGGAACACTGAAGCTTTCTTT
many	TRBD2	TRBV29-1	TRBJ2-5	CSVPTSGGSGGTQYF	TGCAGCGTTCCTACTAGCGGGGGCTCCGGAGGGACCCAGTACTTC
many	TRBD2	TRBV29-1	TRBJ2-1	CSVPGLADNNEQFF	TGCAGCGTACCGGGACTAGCGGATAACAATGAGCAGTTCTTC
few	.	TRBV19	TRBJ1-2	CASGIRRDGYTF	TGTGCCAGTGGTATAAGGAGGGATGGCTACACCTTC
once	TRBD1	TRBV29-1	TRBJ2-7	CSVLQGVGYEQYF	TGCAGCGTTCTCCAGGGGGTAGGCTACGAGCAGTACTTC
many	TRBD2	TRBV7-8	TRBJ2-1	CASSLGVGLAASSYNEQFF	TGTGCCAGCAGCTTAGGCGTAGGCCTAGCGGCCTCCTCCTACAATGAGCAGTTCTTC
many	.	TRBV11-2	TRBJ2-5	CASSLGWSRETQYF	TGTGCCAGCAGCTTAGGGTGGAGCCGAGAGACCCAGTACTTC
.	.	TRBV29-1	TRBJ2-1	CSVEDSGRPDRGNEQFF	TGCAGCGTTGAAGATAGCGGCAGGCCGGATCGGGGGAATGAGCAGTTCTTC
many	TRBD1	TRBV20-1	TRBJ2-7	CSAYQSDRGSSYEQYF	TGCAGTGCTTATCAATCTGACAGGGGCAGCTCCTACGAGCAGTACTTC
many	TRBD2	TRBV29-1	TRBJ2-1	CSVGVVGGNEQFF	TGCAGCGTGGGAGTGGTGGGGGGGAATGAGCAGTTCTTC
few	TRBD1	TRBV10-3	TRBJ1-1	CAISETGAPNTEAFF	TGTGCCATCAGTGAAACAGGGGCACCGAACACTGAAGCTTTCTTT
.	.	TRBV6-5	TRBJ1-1	CASSYGRVNTEAFF	TGTGCCAGCAGTTACGGCAGGGTGAACACTGAAGCTTTCTTT
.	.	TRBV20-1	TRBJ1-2	CSVRDPGGTYGYTF	TGCAGTGTTAGAGATCCTGGCGGAACCTATGGCTACACCTTC
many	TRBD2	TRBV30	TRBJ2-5	CAWSVRGGRTETQYF	TGTGCCTGGAGTGTACGCGGGGGGCGGACAGAGACCCAGTACTTC
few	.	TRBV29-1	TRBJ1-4	CSVVLNEKLFF	TGCAGCGTTGTCCTTAACGAAAAACTGTTTTTT
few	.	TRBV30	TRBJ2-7	CAWSPTRPYEQYF	TGTGCCTGGAGTCCGACCCGTCCCTACGAGCAGTACTTC
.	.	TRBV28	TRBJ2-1	CASSFAPSSYNEQFF	TGTGCCAGCAGTTTTGCCCCAAGCTCCTACAATGAGCAGTTCTTC
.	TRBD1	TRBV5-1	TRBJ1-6	CASSLGQGGPPLHF	TGCGCCAGCAGCCTGGGACAGGGAGGCCCACCCCTCCACTTT
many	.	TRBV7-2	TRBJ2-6	CASSSGSGTNVLTF	TGTGCCAGCAGCTCGGGGTCTGGGACCAACGTCCTGACTTTC
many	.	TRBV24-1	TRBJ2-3	CATSDAGGQRDTQYF	TGTGCCACCAGTGATGCCGGGGGGCAAAGAGATACGCAGTATTTT
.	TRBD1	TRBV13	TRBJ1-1	CASSFRGRTEAFF	TGTGCCAGCAGCTTCAGGGGGCGCACTGAAGCTTTCTTT
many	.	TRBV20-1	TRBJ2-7	CSAPTETADYEQYF	TGCAGTGCGCCGACGGAGACAGCAGACTACGAGCAGTACTTC
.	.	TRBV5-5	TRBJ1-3	CASSSAGTSGNTIYF	TGTGCCAGCAGCTCCGCCGGGACTTCGGGAAACACCATATATTTT
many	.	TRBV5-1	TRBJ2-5	CASSLGTSSQETQYF	TGCGCCAGCAGCTTGGGAACTAGCTCCCAAGAGACCCAGTACTTC
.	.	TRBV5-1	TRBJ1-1	CASSLVSRGDTEAFF	TGCGCCAGCAGCTTGGTTTCCAGGGGAGACACTGAAGCTTTCTTT
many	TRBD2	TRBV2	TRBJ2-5	CASSESMTSGGRETQYF	TGTGCCAGCAGTGAATCGATGACTAGCGGGGGGCGAGAGACCCAGTACTTC
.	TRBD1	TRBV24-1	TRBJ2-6	CATSGGQGMHGANVLTF	TGTGCCACCAGTGGGGGACAGGGAATGCACGGGGCCAACGTCCTGACTTTC
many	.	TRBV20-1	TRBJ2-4	CSAGGGRSKNIQYF	TGCAGTGCTGGGGGGGGCCGGTCCAAAAACATTCAGTACTTC
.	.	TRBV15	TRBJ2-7	CATSTVQGREQYF	TGTGCCACCAGCACTGTACAGGGTCGGGAGCAGTACTTC
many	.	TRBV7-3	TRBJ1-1	CASSPTRNTEAFF	TGTGCCAGCAGCCCAACACGGAACACTGAAGCTTTCTTT
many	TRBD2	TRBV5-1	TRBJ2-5	CASSTPGGQETQYF	TGCGCCAGCAGCACCCCGGGGGGCCAAGAGACCCAGTACTTC
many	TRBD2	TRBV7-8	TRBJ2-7	CASSSRTSGGGGQYF	TGTGCCAGCAGCTCCCGGACTAGCGGGGGTGGTGGGCAGTACTTC
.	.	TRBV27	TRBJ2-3	CASSSWTEESTDTQYF	TGTGCCAGCAGTTCCTGGACGGAGGAAAGCACAGATACGCAGTATTTT
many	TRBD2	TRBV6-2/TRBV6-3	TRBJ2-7	CASTGLVRSSYEQYF	TGTGCCAGCACCGGACTAGTTAGAAGCTCCTACGAGCAGTACTTC
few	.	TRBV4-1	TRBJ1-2	CASSQDLGAQGGYTF	TGCGCCAGCAGCCAAGATCTAGGGGCTCAGGGTGGCTACACCTTC
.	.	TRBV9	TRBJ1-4	CASSPDTITEKLFF	TGTGCCAGCAGCCCTGATACTATAACCGAAAAACTGTTTTTT
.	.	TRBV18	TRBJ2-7	CASSPTGTPSSYEQYF	TGTGCCAGCTCACCGACCGGGACGCCCAGCTCCTACGAGCAGTACTTC
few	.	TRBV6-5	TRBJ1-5	CAGSPDGSNQPQHF	TGTGCCGGCAGCCCCGACGGAAGCAATCAGCCCCAGCATTTT
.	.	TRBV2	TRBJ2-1	CASSEGDSNWYNEQFF	TGTGCCAGCAGTGAAGGCGACAGCAATTGGTACAATGAGCAGTTCTTC
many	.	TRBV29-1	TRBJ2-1	CSVRHYNEQFF	TGCAGCGTTCGTCATTACAATGAGCAGTTCTTC
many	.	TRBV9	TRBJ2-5	CASSVAPASQETQYF	TGTGCCAGCAGCGTAGCGCCTGCCTCCCAAGAGACCCAGTACTTC
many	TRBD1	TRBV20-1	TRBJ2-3	CSASMGQGRLDTQYF	TGCAGTGCTAGTATGGGACAGGGGCGCTTAGATACGCAGTATTTT
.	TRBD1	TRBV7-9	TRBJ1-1	CALAEGAPTEAFF	TGTGCCCTAGCGGAGGGGGCACCCACTGAAGCTTTCTTT
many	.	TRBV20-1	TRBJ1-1	CSARDTGTGNTEAFF	TGCAGTGCTAGAGATACAGGGACGGGGAACACTGAAGCTTTCTTT
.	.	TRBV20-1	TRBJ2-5	CSASRDSHTQETQYF	TGCAGTGCTAGTAGGGACTCCCACACCCAAGAGACCCAGTACTTC
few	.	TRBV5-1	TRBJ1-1	CASSHGGVNTIEAFF	TGCGCCAGCAGCCACGGGGGGGTCAACACCATTGAAGCTTTCTTT
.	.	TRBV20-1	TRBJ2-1	CSARDRGGDSSYNEQFF	TGCAGTGCTAGAGATCGGGGCGGGGATAGCTCCTACAATGAGCAGTTCTTC
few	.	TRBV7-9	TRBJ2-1	CASSFGGRGGNEQFF	TGTGCCAGCAGCTTTGGCGGGAGAGGGGGGAATGAGCAGTTCTTC
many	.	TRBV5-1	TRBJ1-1	CASSLGWTAMNTEAFF	TGCGCCAGCAGCTTGGGCTGGACAGCCATGAACACTGAAGCTTTCTTT
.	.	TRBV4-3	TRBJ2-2	CASSSQGIGELFF	TGCGCCAGCAGCTCCCAGGGGATCGGGGAGCTGTTTTTT
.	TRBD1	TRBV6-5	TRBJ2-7	CASSVRDRGAQQYF	TGTGCCAGCAGTGTCCGGGACAGGGGTGCCCAGCAGTACTTC
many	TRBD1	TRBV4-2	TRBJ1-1	CASSQDRDLTEAFF	TGTGCCAGCAGCCAGGACAGGGACCTCACTGAAGCTTTCTTT
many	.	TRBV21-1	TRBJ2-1	CASSNRKQFF	TGTGCCAGCAGCAATAGAAAGCAGTTCTTC
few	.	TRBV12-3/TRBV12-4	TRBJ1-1	CASKVVNTEAFF	TGTGCCAGCAAGGTGGTGAACACTGAAGCTTTCTTT
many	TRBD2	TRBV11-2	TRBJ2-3	CASSFGVAGDTQYF	TGTGCCAGCAGCTTCGGGGTAGCGGGGGATACGCAGTATTTT
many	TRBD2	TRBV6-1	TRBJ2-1	CASSRTSGVRSSYNEQFF	TGTGCCAGCAGCAGGACTAGCGGGGTACGATCCTCCTACAATGAGCAGTTCTTC
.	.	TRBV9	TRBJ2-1	CASSDSLWLQSYNEQFF	TGTGCCAGCAGCGACTCTCTCTGGCTGCAAAGCTACAATGAGCAGTTCTTC
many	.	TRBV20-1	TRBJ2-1	CSARGLERKYNEQFF	TGCAGTGCGAGGGGACTTGAGAGAAAATACAATGAGCAGTTCTTC